The clone carrying this TCR beta chain was counted many times. The record originates from a study of blood T cell repertoires in COVID-19. The CDR3 is made up of 17 amino acids. Trimming took 0 bases from V and 5 from J; bases not matched to a gene: 7. The germline V gene has CDR1 SGHKS and CDR2 YYEKEE (reference sequence). Here immunoSEQ multiplex PCR was the method, and the copy in TCRdb shows in-frame clones only, minus some. Of hundreds of thousands of clones in the sample, about four fifths were seen once. The TCR was taken from a woman aged 50 to 60 who had recovered from COVID-19. The sample comprised peripheral blood. The chain joins TRBV5-5 to TRBJ2-1; 11 bases line up with TRBD1. CDR3 bases: TGTGCCAGCAGCTTGGACAGTGGGGGACAGGGGGACAATGAGCAGTTCTTC. Translating it yields CASSLDSGGQGDNEQFF.